This is a list of T cell receptor beta chains from one sample in a study of blood T cell repertoires in COVID-19. Sequenced by immunoSEQ multiplex PCR; TCRdb stores in-frame clones only, minus some. The sample records roughly 250,000 clones, over 75% being singletons. Sequenced input: PBMCs or T cells enriched from blood (not recorded which). The receptors stem from a woman aged 30 to 39 who had recovered from COVID-19. Both conserved end residues are part of each CDR3. D genes are given only for firm matches. For some rows the clone size is stated as once, few or many, or as a class when expanded; others skip it.

>.|TRBV11-2|.|TRBJ2-7
CASGRGSAYEQYF
TGTGCCAGCGGGAGGGGGAGTGCCTACGAGCAGTACTTC
>.|TRBV5-1|TRBD2|TRBJ2-3
CASSLGPRGGDTDTQYF
TGCGCCAGCAGCTTGGGCCCCCGCGGGGGAGATACAGATACGCAGTATTTT
>.|TRBV15|TRBD2|TRBJ2-3
CATSRGGNSGRPRTDTQYF
TGTGCCACCAGCAGAGGAGGAAATAGCGGGAGGCCACGCACAGATACGCAGTATTTT
>.|TRBV5-1|TRBD2|TRBJ2-1
CASSSRTSGAMGEQFF
TGCGCCAGCAGCTCGAGGACTAGCGGGGCGATGGGGGAGCAGTTCTTC
>.|TRBV29-1|.|TRBJ1-1
CSVERQANTEAFF
TGCAGCGTTGAAAGACAGGCGAACACTGAAGCTTTCTTT
>.|TRBV24-1|.|TRBJ1-6
CATSDYRDGSPLHF
TGTGCCACCAGTGATTACAGGGACGGTTCACCCCTCCACTTT
>.|TRBV28|.|TRBJ1-2
CASSPNRMGYGYTF
TGTGCCAGCAGTCCCAACAGAATGGGCTATGGCTACACCTTC
>.|TRBV7-9|TRBD2|TRBJ2-3
CASSFPGLATPDTQYF
TGTGCCAGCAGCTTCCCGGGACTAGCGACTCCAGATACGCAGTATTTT
>.|TRBV18|.|TRBJ2-3
CASSPPGGTDTQYF
TGTGCCAGCTCACCACCAGGGGGCACAGATACGCAGTATTTT
>once|TRBV28|.|TRBJ1-2
CASSFRGGYTF
TGTGCCAGCAGTTTCAGGGGTGGCTACACCTTC
>.|TRBV10-3|.|TRBJ2-7
CAITREGVDEQYF
TGTGCCATCACGAGGGAGGGGGTAGACGAGCAGTACTTC
>.|TRBV7-9|TRBD1|TRBJ2-7
CASSLVTGGPYEQYF
TGTGCCAGCAGCTTAGTGACAGGGGGTCCCTACGAGCAGTACTTC
>once|TRBV7-8|TRBD1|TRBJ1-2
CASSLTGDDYGYTF
TGTGCCAGCAGCTTAACAGGGGACGACTATGGCTACACCTTC
>.|TRBV20-1|.|TRBJ1-2
CSASPFVGYGYTF
TGCAGTGCTAGTCCATTTGTCGGCTATGGCTACACCTTC
>.|TRBV30|.|TRBJ1-1
CAWSRQANTEAFF
TGTGCCTGGAGTAGACAAGCGAACACTGAAGCTTTCTTT
>.|TRBV2|TRBD1|TRBJ2-5
CASSLPTGLQETQYF
TGTGCCAGCAGTTTACCGACAGGGCTCCAAGAGACCCAGTACTTC
>once|TRBV11-2|.|TRBJ2-7
CASSTRGASYEQYF
TGTGCCAGCAGCACACGGGGGGCCTCCTACGAGCAGTACTTC
>.|TRBV10-2|TRBD1|TRBJ1-6
CASSEILGQGDSLHF
TGCGCCAGCAGTGAAATATTGGGACAGGGAGATTCCCTCCACTTT
>.|TRBV12-3/TRBV12-4|.|TRBJ1-4
CASSDYQDGKLFF
TGTGCCAGCAGCGACTACCAAGACGGGAAACTGTTTTTT
>.|TRBV7-8|.|TRBJ2-1
CASSGYIVSGSINEQFF
TGTGCCAGCAGCGGGTATATAGTGTCGGGTAGTATCAATGAGCAGTTCTTC
>.|TRBV27|TRBD1|TRBJ2-3
CASSLDPKGQGAYYTQYF
TGTGCCAGCAGTTTAGACCCGAAGGGGCAGGGGGCTTACTATACGCAGTATTTT
>.|TRBV5-8|TRBD2|TRBJ2-7
CASRSGTRRPEQYF
TGTGCCAGCAGAAGTGGGACTAGGCGGCCCGAGCAGTACTTC
>.|TRBV4-1|.|TRBJ2-2
CASSRTGPRVTGELFF
TGCGCCAGCAGCCGTACAGGACCGCGCGTCACCGGGGAGCTGTTTTTT
>few|TRBV11-2|.|TRBJ1-3
CASSLPGTIYF
TGTGCCAGCAGCTTGCCGGGCACCATATATTTT
>.|TRBV28|TRBD1|TRBJ1-1
CASSLNRGQGATEAFF
TGTGCCAGCAGTTTAAATCGCGGACAGGGGGCGACTGAAGCTTTCTTT
>.|TRBV4-2|.|TRBJ1-6
CASSQGLVRSYNSPLHF
TGTGCCAGCAGCCAAGGTCTAGTGAGGTCCTATAATTCACCCCTCCACTTT
>.|TRBV25-1|TRBD1|TRBJ1-1
CASSGRTGDFEAFF
TGTGCCAGCAGTGGCCGGACAGGGGACTTTGAAGCTTTCTTT
>.|TRBV28|.|TRBJ1-1
CASRIGGGRNTEAFF
TGTGCCAGCAGAATAGGGGGAGGGAGGAACACTGAAGCTTTCTTT
>.|TRBV11-2|TRBD2|TRBJ2-7
CASSLVLAGGARTYEQYF
TGTGCCAGCAGCTTAGTATTAGCGGGAGGGGCTAGAACCTACGAGCAGTACTTC
>.|TRBV27|TRBD2|TRBJ2-1
CASSPKRGGPIDEQFF
TGTGCCAGCAGTCCCAAGCGGGGAGGGCCGATCGATGAGCAGTTCTTC